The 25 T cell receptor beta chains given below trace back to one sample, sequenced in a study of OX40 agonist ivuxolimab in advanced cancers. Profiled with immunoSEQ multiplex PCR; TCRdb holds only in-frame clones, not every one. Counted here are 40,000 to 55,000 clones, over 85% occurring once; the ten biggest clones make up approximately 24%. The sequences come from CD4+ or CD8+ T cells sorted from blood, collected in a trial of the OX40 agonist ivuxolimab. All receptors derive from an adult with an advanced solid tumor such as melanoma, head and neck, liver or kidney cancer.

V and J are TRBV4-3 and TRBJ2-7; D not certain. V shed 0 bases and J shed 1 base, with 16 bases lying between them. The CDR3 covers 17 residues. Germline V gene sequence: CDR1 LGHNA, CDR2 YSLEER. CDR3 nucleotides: TGCGCCAGCAGCCAAGAGAGGCGGACCGCCTTTTCCTACGAGCAGTACTTC. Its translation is CASSQERRTAFSYEQYF.

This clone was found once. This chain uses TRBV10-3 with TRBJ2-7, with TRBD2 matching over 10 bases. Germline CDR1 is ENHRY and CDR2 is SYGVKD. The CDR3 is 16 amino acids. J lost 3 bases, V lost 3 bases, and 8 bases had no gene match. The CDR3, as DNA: TGTGCCATCAGTGATTTCCGACTAGCGGGTATCTACGAGCAGTACTTC. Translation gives CAISDFRLAGIYEQYF.

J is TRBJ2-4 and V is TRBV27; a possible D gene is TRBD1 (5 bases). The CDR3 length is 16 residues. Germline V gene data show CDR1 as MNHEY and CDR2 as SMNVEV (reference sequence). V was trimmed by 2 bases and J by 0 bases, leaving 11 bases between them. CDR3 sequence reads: CASSLGAEIAKNIQYF. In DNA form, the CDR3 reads TGTGCCAGCAGTTTAGGGGCGGAAATAGCCAAAAACATTCAGTACTTC.

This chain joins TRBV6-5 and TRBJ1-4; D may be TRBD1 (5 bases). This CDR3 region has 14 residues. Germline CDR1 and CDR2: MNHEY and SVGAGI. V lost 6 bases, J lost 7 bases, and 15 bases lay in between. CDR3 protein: CASRGLGVFEKLFF. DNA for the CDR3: TGTGCCAGCAGGGGCCTAGGGGTCTTTGAAAAACTGTTTTTT.

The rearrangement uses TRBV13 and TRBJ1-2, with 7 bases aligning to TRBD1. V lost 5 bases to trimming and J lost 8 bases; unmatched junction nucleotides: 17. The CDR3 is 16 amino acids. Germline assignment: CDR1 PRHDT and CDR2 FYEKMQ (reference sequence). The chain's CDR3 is CASSTGEYRGPGGYTF. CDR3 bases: TGTGCCAGCAGCACGGGAGAATACAGGGGCCCGGGGGGCTACACCTTC.

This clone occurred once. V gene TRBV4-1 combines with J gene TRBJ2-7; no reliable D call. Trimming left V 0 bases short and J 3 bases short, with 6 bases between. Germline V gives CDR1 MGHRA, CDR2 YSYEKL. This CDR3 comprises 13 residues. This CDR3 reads CASSQDSVYEQYF. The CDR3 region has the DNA TGCGCCAGCAGCCAAGACTCAGTCTACGAGCAGTACTTC.

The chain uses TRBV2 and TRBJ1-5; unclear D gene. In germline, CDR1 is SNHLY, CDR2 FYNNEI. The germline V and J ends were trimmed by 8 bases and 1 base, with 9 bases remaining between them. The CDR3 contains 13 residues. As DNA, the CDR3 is TGTGCCAGCTGTACAGAGAGCAATCAGCCCCAGCATTTT. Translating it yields CASCTESNQPQHF. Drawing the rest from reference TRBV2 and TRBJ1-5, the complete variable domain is EPEVTQTPSHQVTQMGQEVILRCVPISNHLYFYWYRQILGQKVEFLVSFYNNEISEKSEIFDDQFSVERPDGSNFTLKIRSTKLEDSAMYFCASCTESNQPQHFGDGTRLSIL.

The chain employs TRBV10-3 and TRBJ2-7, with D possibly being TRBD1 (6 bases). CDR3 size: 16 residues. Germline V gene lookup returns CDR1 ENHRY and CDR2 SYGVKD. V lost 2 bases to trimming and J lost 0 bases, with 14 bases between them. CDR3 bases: TGTGCCATCAGTGAGGTCCTCAGGACAGCCTCCTACGAGCAGTACTTC. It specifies CAISEVLRTASYEQYF.

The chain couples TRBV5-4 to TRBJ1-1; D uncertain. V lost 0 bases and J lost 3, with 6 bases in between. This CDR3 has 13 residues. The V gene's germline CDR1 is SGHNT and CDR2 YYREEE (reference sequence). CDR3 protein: CASSLDTHTEAFF. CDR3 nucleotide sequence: TGTGCCAGCAGCTTGGACACGCACACTGAAGCTTTCTTT.

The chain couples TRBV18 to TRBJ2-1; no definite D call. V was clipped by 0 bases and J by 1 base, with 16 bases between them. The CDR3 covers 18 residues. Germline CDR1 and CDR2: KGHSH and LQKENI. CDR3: CASSPPKIRTESYNEQFF. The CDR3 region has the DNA TGTGCCAGCTCACCACCGAAAATCAGGACCGAGTCCTACAATGAGCAGTTCTTC.

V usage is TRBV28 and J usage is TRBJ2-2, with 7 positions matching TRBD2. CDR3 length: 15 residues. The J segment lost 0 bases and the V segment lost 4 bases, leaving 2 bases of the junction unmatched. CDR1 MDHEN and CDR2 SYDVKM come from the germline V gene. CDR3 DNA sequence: TGTGCCAGCAGTTGGGGACTACCGAACACCGGGGAGCTGTTTTTT. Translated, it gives CASSWGLPNTGELFF.

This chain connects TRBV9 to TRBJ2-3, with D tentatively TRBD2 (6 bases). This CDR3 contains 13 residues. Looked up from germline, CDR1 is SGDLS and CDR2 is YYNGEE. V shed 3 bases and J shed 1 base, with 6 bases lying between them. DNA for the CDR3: TGTGCCAGCAGCGGGGGGGGCACAGATACGCAGTATTTT. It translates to CASSGGGTDTQYF.

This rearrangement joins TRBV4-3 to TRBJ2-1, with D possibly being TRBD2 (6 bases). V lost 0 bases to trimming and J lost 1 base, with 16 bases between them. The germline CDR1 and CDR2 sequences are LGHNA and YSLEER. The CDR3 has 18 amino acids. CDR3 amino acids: CASSQDSLGSGSYNEQFF. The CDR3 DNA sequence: TGCGCCAGCAGCCAAGATTCCCTGGGGAGCGGGTCCTACAATGAGCAGTTCTTC.

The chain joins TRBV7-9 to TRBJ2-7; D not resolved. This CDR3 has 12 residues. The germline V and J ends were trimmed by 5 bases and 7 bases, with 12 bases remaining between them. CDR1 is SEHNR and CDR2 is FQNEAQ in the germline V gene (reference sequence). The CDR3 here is CASSPRPWEQYF. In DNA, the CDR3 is TGTGCCAGCAGCCCCCGACCCTGGGAGCAGTACTTC.

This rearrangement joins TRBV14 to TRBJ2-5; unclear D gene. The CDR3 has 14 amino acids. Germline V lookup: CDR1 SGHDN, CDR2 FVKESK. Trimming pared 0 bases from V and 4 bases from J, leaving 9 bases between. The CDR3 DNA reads TGTGCCAGCAGCCAAGAGGTTTCGGGAGAGACCCAGTACTTC. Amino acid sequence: CASSQEVSGETQYF. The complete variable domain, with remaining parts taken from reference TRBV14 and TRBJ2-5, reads EAGVTQFPSHSVIEKGQTVTLRCDPISGHDNLYWYRRVMGKEIKFLLHFVKESKQDESGMPNNRFLAERTGGTYSTLKVQPAELEDSGVYFCASSQEVSGETQYFGPGTRLLVL.

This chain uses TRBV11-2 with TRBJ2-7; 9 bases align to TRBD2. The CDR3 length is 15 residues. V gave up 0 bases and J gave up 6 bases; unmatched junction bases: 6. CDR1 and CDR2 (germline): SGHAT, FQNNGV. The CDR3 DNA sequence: TGTGCCAGCAGCTTAGAGGGACTAGCTTTGAGCGAGCAGTACTTC. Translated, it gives CASSLEGLALSEQYF.

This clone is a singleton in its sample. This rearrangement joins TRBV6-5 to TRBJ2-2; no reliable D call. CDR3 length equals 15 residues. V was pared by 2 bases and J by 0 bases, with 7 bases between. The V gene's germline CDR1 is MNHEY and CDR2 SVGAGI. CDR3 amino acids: CASSYDLPNTGELFF. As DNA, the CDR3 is TGTGCCAGCAGTTACGATCTCCCGAACACCGGGGAGCTGTTTTTT.

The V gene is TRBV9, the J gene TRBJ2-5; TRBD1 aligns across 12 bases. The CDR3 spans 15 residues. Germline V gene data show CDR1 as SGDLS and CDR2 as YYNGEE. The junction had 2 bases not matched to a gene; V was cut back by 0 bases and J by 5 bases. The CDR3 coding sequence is TGTGCCAGCAGCGTAGGGGACAGGGGGCGGGAGACCCAGTACTTC. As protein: CASSVGDRGRETQYF. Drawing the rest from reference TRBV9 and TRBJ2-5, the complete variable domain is DSGVTQTPKHLITATGQRVTLRCSPRSGDLSVYWYQQSLDQGLQFLIQYYNGEERAKGNILERFSAQQFPDLHSELNLSSLELGDSALYFCASSVGDRGRETQYFGPGTRLLVL.

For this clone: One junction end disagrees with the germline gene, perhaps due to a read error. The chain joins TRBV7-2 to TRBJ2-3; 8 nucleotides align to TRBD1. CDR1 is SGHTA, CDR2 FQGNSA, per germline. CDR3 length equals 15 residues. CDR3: CASTTGGFEHRYAVF. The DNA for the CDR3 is TGTGCCAGCACCACAGGGGGTTTCGAGCACAGATACGCAGTATTT.

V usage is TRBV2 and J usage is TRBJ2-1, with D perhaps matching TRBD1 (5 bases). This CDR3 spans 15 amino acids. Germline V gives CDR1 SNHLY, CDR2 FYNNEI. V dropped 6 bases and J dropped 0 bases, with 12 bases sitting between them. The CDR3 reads CASRHRWSSYNEQFF. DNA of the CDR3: TGTGCCAGCAGGCACAGGTGGAGCTCCTACAATGAGCAGTTCTTC. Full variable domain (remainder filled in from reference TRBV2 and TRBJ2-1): EPEVTQTPSHQVTQMGQEVILRCVPISNHLYFYWYRQILGQKVEFLVSFYNNEISEKSEIFDDQFSVERPDGSNFTLKIRSTKLEDSAMYFCASRHRWSSYNEQFFGPGTRLTVL.

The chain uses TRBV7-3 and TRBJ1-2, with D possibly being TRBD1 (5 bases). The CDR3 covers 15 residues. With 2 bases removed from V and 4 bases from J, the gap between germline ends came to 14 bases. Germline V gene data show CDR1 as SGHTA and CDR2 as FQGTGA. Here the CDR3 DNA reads TGTGCCAGCAGCTTAGGGGCCAGGGTCGTCTATGGCTACACCTTC. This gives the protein CASSLGARVVYGYTF.

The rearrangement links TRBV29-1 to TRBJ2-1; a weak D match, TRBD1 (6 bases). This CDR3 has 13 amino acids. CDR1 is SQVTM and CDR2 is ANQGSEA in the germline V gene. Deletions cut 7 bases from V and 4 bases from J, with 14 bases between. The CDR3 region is CSAPKTGYNEQFF. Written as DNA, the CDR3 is TGCAGCGCTCCCAAGACAGGATACAATGAGCAGTTCTTC.

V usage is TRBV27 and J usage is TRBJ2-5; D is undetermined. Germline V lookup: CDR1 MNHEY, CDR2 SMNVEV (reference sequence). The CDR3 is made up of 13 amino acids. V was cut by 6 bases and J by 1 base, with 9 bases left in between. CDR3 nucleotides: TGTGCCAGCAGCCCAAGCCGCCAAGAGACCCAGTACTTC. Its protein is CASSPSRQETQYF.

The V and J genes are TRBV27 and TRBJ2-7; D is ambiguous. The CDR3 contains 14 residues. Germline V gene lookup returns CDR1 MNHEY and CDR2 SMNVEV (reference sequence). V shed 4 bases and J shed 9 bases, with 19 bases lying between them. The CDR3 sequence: CASSWGTGPVGQYF. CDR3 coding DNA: TGTGCCAGCAGTTGGGGAACTGGACCTGTGGGGCAGTACTTC.

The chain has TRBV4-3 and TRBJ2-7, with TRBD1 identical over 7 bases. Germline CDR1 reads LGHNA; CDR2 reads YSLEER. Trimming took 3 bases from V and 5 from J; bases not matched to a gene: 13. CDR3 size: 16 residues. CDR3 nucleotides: TGCGCCAGCAGCCACCTGCTGGGACAGCCCCGGGACGAGCAGTACTTC. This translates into CASSHLLGQPRDEQYF.